This record covers a single T cell receptor (beta chain). Antigen unknown. Both TCR beta VDJ combination and CDR3 sequence profiling were carried out. Genomic DNA was the template for this profiling. TCRdb reanalysed the reads using MiXCR and keeps one entry per CDR3 protein. This sample has about 210,000 distinct CDR3 sequences, with approximately 60% found just once. This specimen comes from a study of CD8+CD57+ T cells in acquired aplastic anemia. Whole-study context: CD4+ and CD8+ cells, once sorted, gave DNA averaging about 3 ug. An average of about 10.8 million reads for CD4+ cells was obtained from healthy donors.

Study observations and caveats: Overlap between patients and controls comprised 25 to 30 CD8+ CDR3 sequences.

This CDR3 has 15 residues. Between the trimmed V and J ends, which lost 4 bases and 2 bases, there was a span of 15 bases. CDR1 SGHTA and CDR2 FQGNSA come from the germline V gene. The clonotype originates from a human donor in good health. This chain uses TRBV7-2 with TRBJ2-7; unclear D gene. Sequenced sample: sorted CD4+, CD8+, or CD8+CD57+ T cells (not recorded which) from PBMCs. CDR3 coding DNA: TGTACCAGCAGCTCCTTCACGGAGCCCACCTACGAGCAGTACTTC. Translated: CTSSSFTEPTYEQYF.